The rows below give T cell receptor beta chains drawn from one sample of a study of neurological immune-mediated disorders. TCRdb re-called the 5' RACE reads through MiXCR, storing one row per CDR3 protein. The sample records 77,000 or so distinct CDR3 sequences, around 9.9% being singletons. The sample taken for sequencing was PBMCs. These receptors all come from a man aged 50-59 years in good health. The CDR3 runs from the conserved cysteine through the conserved F or W. A D gene is named only where the DNA matches it firmly. Clone size is given for some rows only: seen once, a few or many times, or a class if the clone is expanded.

CDR3 protein	CDR3 DNA	V gene	J gene	clone size	D gene
CASKITGTTKQYF	TGTGCCAGCAAGATAACAGGGACTACGAAGCAGTACTTC	TRBV7-8	TRBJ2-7	many	NA
CASTLFTGGSEQFF	TGTGCCAGCACCCTCTTTACAGGGGGCAGTGAGCAGTTCTTC	TRBV5-5	TRBJ2-1	many	TRBD1
CATSTPGQGASNEQYF	TGTGCCACCAGCACCCCCGGACAGGGGGCTTCCAACGAGCAGTACTTC	TRBV15	TRBJ2-7	many	TRBD1
CSARVTGYYEQYF	TGCAGTGCTAGAGTTACAGGTTACTACGAGCAGTACTTC	TRBV20-1	TRBJ2-7	few	NA
CASSPGLPRSTGELFF	TGCGCCAGCAGCCCGGGACTCCCACGGTCAACCGGGGAGCTGTTTTTT	TRBV5-1	TRBJ2-2	many	NA
CASRTSRSSYNEQFF	TGCGCCAGCAGGACTAGCCGGAGCTCCTACAATGAGCAGTTCTTC	TRBV5-1	TRBJ2-1	many	TRBD2
CASSLLAGGVGTEAFF	TGTGCCAGCAGCCTACTGGCAGGGGGGGTCGGCACTGAAGCTTTCTTT	TRBV7-2	TRBJ1-1	many	TRBD1
CASSRGQANYGYTF	TGTGCCAGCAGTAGGGGACAGGCGAACTATGGCTACACCTTC	TRBV6-5	TRBJ1-2	many	TRBD1
CASRKASSGNTIYF	TGTGCCAGCAGAAAGGCAAGCTCTGGAAACACCATATATTTT	TRBV12-3/TRBV12-4	TRBJ1-3	few	NA
CASSLVVGGGTDTQYF	TGTGCCAGCAGCTTAGTGGTCGGGGGGGGTACAGATACGCAGTATTTT	TRBV7-2	TRBJ2-3	many	TRBD2
CSAKGTSGRALETQYF	TGCAGTGCGAAAGGGACTAGCGGGAGGGCCTTAGAGACCCAGTACTTC	TRBV20-1	TRBJ2-5	NA	TRBD2
CASSTGGGLAEDEQFF	TGTGCCAGCAGTACTGGAGGGGGACTAGCGGAAGATGAGCAGTTCTTC	TRBV27	TRBJ2-1	many	TRBD2
CAGWERSEQYF	TGTGCCGGCTGGGAGCGCTCCGAGCAGTACTTC	TRBV3-1	TRBJ2-7	many	NA
CASFEATEGHSDLHF	TGTGCCAGCTTCGAGGCAACGGAGGGACATTCAGACCTCCACTTT	TRBV6-1	TRBJ1-6	many	NA
CSVSGSIWGYTF	TGCAGCGTTTCCGGGTCCATCTGGGGCTACACCTTC	TRBV29-1	TRBJ1-2	many	NA
CASSLVQDFYEQFF	TGCGCCAGCAGCTTGGTACAGGACTTCTATGAGCAGTTCTTC	TRBV5-1	TRBJ2-1	many	NA
CASSQEGSSGNTIYF	TGTGCCAGCAGCCAAGAGGGCAGCTCTGGAAACACCATATATTTT	TRBV4-2	TRBJ1-3	many	NA
CASSPENVNTGELFF	TGTGCCAGCAGCCCGGAAAACGTGAACACCGGGGAGCTGTTTTTT	TRBV7-3	TRBJ2-2	many	NA
CATARGTGCAAANEKLFF	TGTGCCACTGCGAGGGGGACGGGGTGCGCGGCGGCTAATGAGAAACTGTTTTTT	TRBV12-3/TRBV12-4	TRBJ1-4	NA	NA
CASTSGGAWNEQFF	TGTGCCAGTACTAGCGGGGGGGCGTGGAATGAGCAGTTCTTC	TRBV19	TRBJ2-1	NA	TRBD2
CSARDLGDSTYEQYF	TGCAGTGCTAGAGATCTTGGGGACTCGACTTACGAGCAGTACTTC	TRBV20-1	TRBJ2-7	NA	NA
CASSPGLTGTDTQYF	TGCGCCAGCAGCCCAGGACTAACAGGCACAGATACGCAGTATTTT	TRBV5-1	TRBJ2-3	many	NA
CASSLIRDNEQFF	TGTGCCAGCAGCCTCATCCGGGACAATGAGCAGTTCTTC	TRBV7-2	TRBJ2-1	many	NA
CASRPRGEDGYTF	TGCGCCAGCAGGCCTCGAGGGGAGGATGGCTACACCTTC	TRBV5-1	TRBJ1-2	many	NA
CASSLQGKNEQYF	TGTGCCAGCAGCCTACAGGGGAAGAACGAGCAGTACTTC	TRBV7-9	TRBJ2-7	many	TRBD1
CASSTVVPGELFF	TGTGCCAGCAGCACTGTTGTCCCCGGGGAGCTGTTTTTT	TRBV11-2	TRBJ2-2	many	NA
CASSLGRGADVETQYF	TGCGCCAGCAGCTTGGGGCGCGGGGCTGACGTAGAGACCCAGTACTTC	TRBV5-1	TRBJ2-5	NA	NA
CASSFSGGASEQYF	TGTGCCAGCAGCTTTAGCGGGGGGGCCTCCGAGCAGTACTTC	TRBV9	TRBJ2-7	many	TRBD2
CASSQVPAGAYEQYF	TGTGCCAGCAGCCAAGTCCCAGCGGGAGCCTACGAGCAGTACTTC	TRBV3-1	TRBJ2-7	many	TRBD2
CASSTGSSNSPLHF	TGTGCCAGCAGCACGGGTAGTAGTAATTCACCCCTCCACTTT	TRBV7-2	TRBJ1-6	many	NA
CASSLAGGAGTEAFF	TGTGCCAGCAGCTTAGCGGGGGGCGCGGGGACTGAAGCTTTCTTT	TRBV7-9	TRBJ1-1	many	NA
CASNLLLTSGPYNEQFF	TGTGCCAGCAACTTGCTGCTGACTAGCGGGCCCTACAATGAGCAGTTCTTC	TRBV25-1	TRBJ2-1	NA	TRBD2
CASSLYTDDYGYTF	TGTGCCAGCAGCTTATATACAGACGACTATGGCTACACCTTC	TRBV7-2	TRBJ1-2	few	NA
CASSAVPRDTQYF	TGTGCCAGCAGTGCTGTCCCAAGAGATACGCAGTATTTT	TRBV6-5	TRBJ2-3	many	NA
CASTTLRGMGADTQYF	TGTGCCAGCACTACCTTGAGGGGAATGGGGGCAGATACGCAGTATTTT	TRBV2	TRBJ2-3	few	NA
CASSEVVFGANVLTF	TGTGCCAGCAGTGAAGTTGTGTTTGGGGCCAACGTCCTGACTTTC	TRBV6-1	TRBJ2-6	NA	NA
CASSLRGQGGTSRRDEQFF	TGTGCCAGCAGTTTGAGGGGACAGGGGGGGACTAGCCGTCGCGATGAGCAGTTCTTC	TRBV28	TRBJ2-1	many	TRBD1
CASSITAVTIYGYTF	TGTGCCAGTAGTATAACGGCGGTCACGATCTATGGCTACACCTTC	TRBV19	TRBJ1-2	NA	NA
CASTTPGLAGDNEQFF	TGTGCCAGCACCACTCCGGGACTAGCGGGAGACAATGAGCAGTTCTTC	TRBV6-2/TRBV6-3	TRBJ2-1	many	TRBD2
CASSTTSWAGLRSYNEQFF	TGCGCCAGCAGCACCACGTCGTGGGCAGGGCTGAGGTCCTACAATGAGCAGTTCTTC	TRBV5-1	TRBJ2-1	once	NA